These 5 T cell receptor beta chains were sequenced from one sample in a study of CD8+ T cells in alopecia areata. Sequencing used cDNA as its template, made by extracting RNA and reverse transcribing it. Sequencing used immunoSEQ multiplex PCR; TCRdb keeps in-frame clones, though not all of them. The sample carries around 170,000 clones, 40% to 65% recorded once. Treatment of the sample: oral pan-JAK inhibitor, 5-10 mg twice daily. The specimen was CD8+ T cells sorted from blood, collected between weeks 51 and 52, from a patient treated with tofacitinib. Receptors originate from a human donor with alopecia areata.

This clone has more than one count but fewer than ten. V usage is TRBV12-5 and J usage is TRBJ2-5, with a weak D call TRBD1 (6 bases). In germline, CDR1 is LGHNT, CDR2 FRNRAP. The CDR3 is 14 residues long. The V end was cut by 3 bases, the J end by 1 base, with 9 bases between. As DNA, the CDR3 is TGTGCTAGTGGTTTCCTGGACAGCCAAGAGACCCAGTACTTC. It codes for CASGFLDSQETQYF.

This rearrangement joins TRBV12-5 to TRBJ2-7; D is unresolved. Per germline, CDR1 LGHNT and CDR2 FRNRAP. V was clipped by 1 base and J by 3 bases, with 4 bases between them. The CDR3 spans 12 residues. The CDR3 is CASGLDSYEQYF. Written as DNA, the CDR3 is TGTGCTAGTGGTTTGGACAGCTACGAGCAGTACTTC.

This clone was found a few times. V is TRBV11-1 and J is TRBJ2-7; maybe TRBD2 (6 bases). The CDR3 contains 13 residues. In germline, CDR1 is SGHAT, CDR2 FQDESV (reference sequence). V was pared by 5 bases and J by 6 bases, with 14 bases between. Here the CDR3 reads CASSPGGSGEQYF. CDR3 in DNA: TGTGCCAGCAGCCCTGGGGGGAGCGGCGAGCAGTACTTC. Filled out from reference TRBV11-1 and TRBJ2-7, the complete variable domain reads EAEVAQSPRYKITEKSQAVAFWCDPISGHATLYWYRQILGQGPELLVQFQDESVVDDSQLPKDRFSAERLKGVDSTLKIQPAELGDSAMYLCASSPGGSGEQYFGPGTRLTVT.

This rearrangement joins TRBV10-3 to TRBJ1-2; D not resolved. Per the germline V gene, CDR1 is ENHRY and CDR2 is SYGVKD. This CDR3 has 15 residues. V was cut by 0 bases and J by 2 bases, with 10 bases left in between. Here the CDR3 DNA reads TGTGCCATCAGTGAGTCGTGGCACCAAAACTATGGCTACACCTTC. Translated: CAISESWHQNYGYTF.

This chain joins TRBV10-3 and TRBJ1-5, with unresolved D. CDR1 and CDR2 from the germline V gene are ENHRY and SYGVKD. The CDR3 spans 19 residues. V lost 1 base and J lost 0, with 19 bases in between. The CDR3, as DNA: TGTGCCATCAGTGAGTTCGGGAAGGGCGGTGATTATAGCAATCAGCCCCAGCATTTT. Protein: CAISEFGKGGDYSNQPQHF.